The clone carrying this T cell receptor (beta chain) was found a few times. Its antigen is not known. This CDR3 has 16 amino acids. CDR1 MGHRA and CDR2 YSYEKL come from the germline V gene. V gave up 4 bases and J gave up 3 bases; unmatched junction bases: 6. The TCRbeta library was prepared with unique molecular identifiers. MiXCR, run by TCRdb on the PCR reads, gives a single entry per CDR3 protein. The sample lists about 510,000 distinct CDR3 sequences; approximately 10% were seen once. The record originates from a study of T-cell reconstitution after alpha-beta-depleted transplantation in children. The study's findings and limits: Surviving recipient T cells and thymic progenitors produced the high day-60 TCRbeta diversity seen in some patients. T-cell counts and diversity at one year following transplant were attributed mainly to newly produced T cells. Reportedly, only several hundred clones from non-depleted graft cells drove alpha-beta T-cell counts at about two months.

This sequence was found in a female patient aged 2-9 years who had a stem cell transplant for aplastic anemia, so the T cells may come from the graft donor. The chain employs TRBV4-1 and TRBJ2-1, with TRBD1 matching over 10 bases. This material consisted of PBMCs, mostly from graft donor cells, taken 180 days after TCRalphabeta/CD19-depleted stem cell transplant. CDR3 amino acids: CASSPPGTGDYNEQFF. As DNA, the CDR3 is TGCGCCAGCAGCCCCCCCGGGACAGGGGACTACAATGAGCAGTTCTTC.